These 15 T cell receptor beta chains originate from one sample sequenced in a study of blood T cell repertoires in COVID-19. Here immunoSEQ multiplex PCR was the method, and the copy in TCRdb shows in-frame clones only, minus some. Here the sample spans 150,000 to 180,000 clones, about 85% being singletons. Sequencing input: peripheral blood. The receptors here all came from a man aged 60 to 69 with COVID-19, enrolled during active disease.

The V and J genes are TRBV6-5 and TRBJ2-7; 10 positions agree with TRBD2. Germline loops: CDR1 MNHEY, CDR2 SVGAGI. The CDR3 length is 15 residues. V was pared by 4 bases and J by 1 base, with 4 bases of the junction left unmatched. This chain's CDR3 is CASSSWTSGSYEQYF. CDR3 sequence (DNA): TGTGCCAGCAGTTCATGGACTAGCGGTTCCTACGAGCAGTACTTC.

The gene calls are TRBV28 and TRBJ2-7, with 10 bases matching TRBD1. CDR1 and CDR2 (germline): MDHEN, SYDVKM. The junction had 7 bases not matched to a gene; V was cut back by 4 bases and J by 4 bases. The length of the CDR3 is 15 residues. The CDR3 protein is CASSSRQGAKYEQYF. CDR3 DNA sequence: TGTGCCAGCAGTTCGCGACAGGGGGCGAAGTACGAGCAGTACTTC.

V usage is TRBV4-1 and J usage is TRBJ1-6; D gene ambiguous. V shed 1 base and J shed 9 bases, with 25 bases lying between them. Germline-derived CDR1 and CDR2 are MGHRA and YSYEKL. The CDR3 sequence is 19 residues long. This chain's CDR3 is CASSQGAFGDGMNVSPLHF. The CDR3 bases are TGCGCCAGCAGCCAAGGCGCGTTTGGAGACGGCATGAATGTTTCACCCCTCCACTTT.

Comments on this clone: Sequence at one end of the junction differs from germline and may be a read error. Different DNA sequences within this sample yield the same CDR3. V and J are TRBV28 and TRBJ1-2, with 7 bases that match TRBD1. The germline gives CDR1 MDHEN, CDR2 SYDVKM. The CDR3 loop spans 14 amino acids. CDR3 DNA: TGTGCCAGCACCGTACAGGGGTTGTTCATCGGCTACACCTTT. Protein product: CASTVQGLFIGYTF.

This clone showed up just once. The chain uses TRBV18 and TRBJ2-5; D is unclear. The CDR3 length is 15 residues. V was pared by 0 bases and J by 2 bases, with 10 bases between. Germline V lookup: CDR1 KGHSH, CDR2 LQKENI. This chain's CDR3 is CASSPPVLNQETQYF. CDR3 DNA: TGTGCCAGCTCACCACCGGTACTGAATCAAGAGACCCAGTACTTC.

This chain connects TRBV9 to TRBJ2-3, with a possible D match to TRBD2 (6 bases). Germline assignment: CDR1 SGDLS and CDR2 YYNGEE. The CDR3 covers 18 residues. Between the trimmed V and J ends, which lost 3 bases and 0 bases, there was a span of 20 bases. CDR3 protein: CASSGRDSVFISTDTQYF. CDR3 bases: TGTGCCAGCAGCGGCCGGGACTCCGTATTCATAAGCACAGATACGCAGTATTTT.

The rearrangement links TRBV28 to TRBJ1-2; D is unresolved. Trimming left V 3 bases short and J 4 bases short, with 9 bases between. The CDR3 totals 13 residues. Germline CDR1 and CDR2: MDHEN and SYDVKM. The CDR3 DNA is TGTGCCAGCAGTTTGGAGGCAGTCTATGGCTACACCTTC. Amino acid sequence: CASSLEAVYGYTF.

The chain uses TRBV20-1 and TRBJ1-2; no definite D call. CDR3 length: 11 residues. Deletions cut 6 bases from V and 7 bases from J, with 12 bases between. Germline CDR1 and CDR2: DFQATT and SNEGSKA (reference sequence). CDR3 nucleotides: TGCAGTGCCCCCGGGGTTCGTGGCTACACCTTC. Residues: CSAPGVRGYTF.

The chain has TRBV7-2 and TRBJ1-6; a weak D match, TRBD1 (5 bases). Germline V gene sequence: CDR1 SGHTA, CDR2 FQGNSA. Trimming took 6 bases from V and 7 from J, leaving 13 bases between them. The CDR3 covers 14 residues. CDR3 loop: CASRVGRVNSPLHF. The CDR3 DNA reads TGTGCCAGCAGAGTCGGCAGGGTAAATTCACCCCTCCACTTT.

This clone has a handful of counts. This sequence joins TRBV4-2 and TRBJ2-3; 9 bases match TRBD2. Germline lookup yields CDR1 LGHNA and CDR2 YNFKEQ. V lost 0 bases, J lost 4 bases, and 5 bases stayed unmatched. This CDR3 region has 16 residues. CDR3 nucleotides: TGTGCCAGCAGCCAAGATGTGGGCGGGGGGGCAGATACGCAGTATTTT. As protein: CASSQDVGGGADTQYF.

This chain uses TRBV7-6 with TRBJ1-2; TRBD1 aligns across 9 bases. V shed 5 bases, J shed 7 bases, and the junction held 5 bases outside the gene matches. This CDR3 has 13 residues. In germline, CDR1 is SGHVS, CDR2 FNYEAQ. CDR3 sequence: CASSLGQGIGYTF. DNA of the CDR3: TGTGCCAGCAGCCTTGGACAGGGGATTGGCTACACCTTC.

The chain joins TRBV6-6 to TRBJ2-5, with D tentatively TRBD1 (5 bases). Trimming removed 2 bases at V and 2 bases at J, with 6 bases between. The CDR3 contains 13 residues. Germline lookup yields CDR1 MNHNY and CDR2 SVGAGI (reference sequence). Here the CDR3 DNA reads TGTGCCAGCAGTTACAGGGGACAAGAGACCCAGTACTTC. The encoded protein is CASSYRGQETQYF.

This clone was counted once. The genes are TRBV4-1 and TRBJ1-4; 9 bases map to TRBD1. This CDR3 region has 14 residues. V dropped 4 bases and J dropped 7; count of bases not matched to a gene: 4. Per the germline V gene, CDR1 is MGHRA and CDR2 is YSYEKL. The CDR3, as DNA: TGCGCCAGCAGCCGGGGACAGGGAACTGAAAAACTGTTTTTT. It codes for CASSRGQGTEKLFF.

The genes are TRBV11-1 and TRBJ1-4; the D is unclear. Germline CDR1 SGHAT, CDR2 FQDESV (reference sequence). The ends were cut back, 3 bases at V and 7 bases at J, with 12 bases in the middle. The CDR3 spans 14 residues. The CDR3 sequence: CASSFSTVGEKLFF. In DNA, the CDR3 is TGTGCCAGCAGCTTTAGCACCGTGGGTGAAAAACTGTTTTTT.

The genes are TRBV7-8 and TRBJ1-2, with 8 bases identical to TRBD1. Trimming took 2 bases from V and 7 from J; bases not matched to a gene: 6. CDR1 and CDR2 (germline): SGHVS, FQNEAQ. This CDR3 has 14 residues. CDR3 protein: CASSLTPGGGGYTF. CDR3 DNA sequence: TGTGCCAGCAGCTTAACGCCAGGGGGCGGTGGCTACACCTTC.